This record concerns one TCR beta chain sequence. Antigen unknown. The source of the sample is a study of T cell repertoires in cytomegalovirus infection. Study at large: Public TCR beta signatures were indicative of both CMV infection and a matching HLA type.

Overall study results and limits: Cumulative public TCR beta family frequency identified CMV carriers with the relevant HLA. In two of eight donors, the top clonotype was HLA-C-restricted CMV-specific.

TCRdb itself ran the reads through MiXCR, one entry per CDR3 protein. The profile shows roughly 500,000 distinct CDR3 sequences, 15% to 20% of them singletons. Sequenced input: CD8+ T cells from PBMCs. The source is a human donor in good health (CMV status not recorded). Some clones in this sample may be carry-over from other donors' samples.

The CDR3 bases are TGTGCCAGCAGCTTTGGGACACTTAACACCGGGGAGCTGTTTTTT. Translating gives CASSFGTLNTGELFF. The gene calls are TRBV7-9 and TRBJ2-2, with a weak D call TRBD1 (6 bases). Germline lookup yields CDR1 SEHNR and CDR2 FQNEAQ (reference sequence). This CDR3 comprises 15 residues. The V end was cut by 3 bases, the J end by 2 bases, with 10 bases between.